These 15 T cell receptor beta chains came from one sample sequenced in a study of T-cell reconstitution after alpha-beta-depleted transplantation in children. Unique molecular identifiers tagged the TCRbeta library. TCRdb ran MiXCR on the PCR reads and lists one entry per CDR3 protein. The repertoire includes about 350,000 distinct CDR3 sequences, 16% of them detected once, and about 41% sits in the top ten. The source material was PBMCs, mostly from graft donor cells, sampled 360 days after TCRalphabeta/CD19-depleted stem cell transplant. Every receptor here comes from a male patient between 2 and 10 years old who had a stem cell transplant for acute lymphoblastic leukemia, so the T cells may come from the graft donor.

Many counts were recorded for this clonotype. This rearrangement joins TRBV4-3 to TRBJ1-3; 9 bases match TRBD1. The CDR3 loop spans 15 amino acids. From germline, CDR1 is LGHNA and CDR2 YSLEER. Germline trimming cut 1 base from V and 2 bases from J; bases unmatched to any gene: 0. The CDR3 loop reads CASSQGQGAGNTIYF. The CDR3 bases are TGCGCCAGCAGCCAAGGACAGGGGGCTGGAAACACCATATATTTT.

This clonotype was recorded a few times. V usage is TRBV6-2 or TRBV6-3 and J usage is TRBJ2-6; 10 positions agree with TRBD2. Germline V CDR1 and CDR2: MNHEY, SVGEGT. V shed 2 bases, J shed 0 bases, and the junction held 10 bases outside the gene matches. The CDR3 has 20 amino acids. The CDR3 DNA reads as TGTGCCAGCAGTTACGTGCCCCTAGCGGGAGCCCCCTCTGGGGCCAACGTCCTGACTTTC. As protein: CASSYVPLAGAPSGANVLTF.

This clonotype was observed many times. The V and J genes are TRBV29-1 and TRBJ2-7; D not resolved. Germline CDR1 reads SQVTM; CDR2 reads ANQGSEA. Trimming removed 3 bases at V and 4 bases at J, with 10 bases between. The CDR3 consists of 12 residues. In DNA form, the CDR3 reads TGCAGCGTTGACGTTGGAGAATACGAGCAGTACTTC. This codes for CSVDVGEYEQYF.

This clonotype was observed at least ten times. This rearrangement joins TRBV6-5 to TRBJ2-2, with no clear D. This CDR3 contains 12 residues. Germline assignment: CDR1 MNHEY and CDR2 SVGAGI. V was cut by 8 bases and J by 1 base, with 5 bases left in between. The CDR3 bases are TGTGCCAGCCTTCGGAACACCGGGGAGCTGTTTTTT. Translated: CASLRNTGELFF.

This clonotype was counted a few times. The chain recombines TRBV24-1 with TRBJ2-5; a weak D match, TRBD1 (7 bases). The germline gives CDR1 KGHDR, CDR2 SFDVKD. With 4 bases removed from V and 2 bases from J, the gap between germline ends came to 13 bases. The CDR3 consists of 15 residues. CDR3 residues: CATSEGGTEQETQYF. The CDR3 DNA reads TGTGCCACCAGTGAAGGCGGGACAGAACAAGAGACCCAGTACTTC.

This clonotype was seen only a few times. This chain uses TRBV14 with TRBJ2-1; TRBD1 matches 9 bases. CDR1 and CDR2 (germline): SGHDN, FVKESK. The CDR3 runs 16 residues. Unmatched junction bases numbered 13, after V lost 4 bases and J lost 9 bases. The CDR3 loop reads CASSPLGTGWTTEQFF. The CDR3 DNA follows: TGTGCCAGCAGCCCCCTTGGGACAGGGTGGACTACTGAGCAGTTCTTC.

V usage is TRBV5-4 and J usage is TRBJ2-5; either TRBD1 or TRBD2 may supply D (6 bases each). Between the trimmed V and J ends, which lost 1 base and 2 bases, there was a span of 15 bases. Germline CDR1 is SGHNT and CDR2 is YYREEE (reference sequence). This CDR3 has 16 amino acids. The CDR3 DNA is TGTGCCAGCAGCTTGAAAGGTTGGGGGGCGCAAGAGACCCAGTACTTC. Its translation is CASSLKGWGAQETQYF.

This clonotype was observed a few times. CDR3 in amino acids: CASSSIPGLAYYEQYF. CDR3 bases: TGTGCCAGCAGTTCCATACCGGGACTAGCCTACTACGAGCAGTACTTC. The gene calls are TRBV28 and TRBJ2-7, with 9 nucleotides matching TRBD2. V lost 4 bases and J lost 3; bases outside the gene matches: 10. This CDR3 is built from 16 residues. Germline CDR1 is MDHEN and CDR2 is SYDVKM.

The chain recombines TRBV5-1 with TRBJ2-7, with D possibly being TRBD1 (6 bases). The CDR3 contains 14 residues. CDR1 SGHRS and CDR2 YFSETQ come from the germline V gene. V was pared by 0 bases and J by 6 bases, with 13 bases between. The CDR3 spells CASSLASGASEQYF. CDR3 sequence (DNA): TGCGCCAGCAGCTTGGCCTCAGGGGCGAGCGAGCAGTACTTC.

This chain uses TRBV6-5 with TRBJ2-7; a weak D match, TRBD2 (5 bases). The CDR3 loop spans 14 amino acids. The V and J ends lost 0 bases and 6 bases respectively, with 12 bases between them. Germline V CDR1 and CDR2: MNHEY, SVGAGI. CDR3 residues: CASSYSVGIFEQYF. CDR3 sequence (DNA): TGTGCCAGCAGTTACTCAGTCGGGATTTTCGAGCAGTACTTC.

This clonotype was seen ten or more times. This rearrangement joins TRBV28 to TRBJ1-2; D is possibly TRBD1 (5 bases). Per the germline V gene, CDR1 is MDHEN and CDR2 is SYDVKM. V shed 8 bases and J shed 5 bases, with 15 bases lying between them. The CDR3 consists of 13 residues. CDR3 protein: CASFGQGMYGYTF. The CDR3 DNA is TGTGCCAGCTTCGGGCAGGGAATGTATGGCTACACCTTC.

This clonotype came up once. The rearrangement links TRBV5-1 to TRBJ2-2; D uncertain. Trimming took off 3 bases at V and 1 base at J, with 7 bases between the two ends. Germline V gives CDR1 SGHRS, CDR2 YFSETQ. The CDR3 sequence is 14 residues long. The CDR3 DNA follows: TGCGCCAGCAGCTGGGCGGAGAACACCGGGGAGCTGTTTTTT. Its translation: CASSWAENTGELFF.

This clonotype was detected a few times. This chain's CDR3 is CATSRDPDGPHEQFF. The CDR3 coding sequence is TGTGCCACCAGCAGAGATCCGGACGGCCCTCATGAGCAGTTCTTC. The J gene is TRBJ2-1, the V gene TRBV15, with D hard to call. CDR1 and CDR2 (germline): LNHNV, YYDKDF (reference sequence). V shed 0 bases and J shed 8 bases, with 14 bases lying between them. This CDR3 contains 15 residues.

The chain employs TRBV28 and TRBJ1-1, with a possible D match to TRBD1 (6 bases). The germline V gene encodes CDR1 MDHEN and CDR2 SYDVKM. The CDR3 length is 11 residues. The ends were cut back, 4 bases at V and 10 bases at J, with 10 bases in the middle. In DNA form, the CDR3 reads TGTGCCAGCAGTTCCACAGGGAGAGCTTTCTTT. It yields the protein CASSSTGRAFF.

This rearrangement joins TRBV6-1 to TRBJ2-1; D remains unclear. The ends were cut back, 6 bases at V and 8 bases at J, with 11 bases in the middle. The CDR3 is 12 amino acids. Germline V CDR1 and CDR2: MNHNS, SASEGT. CDR3: CASSPIIDEQFF. Written as DNA, the CDR3 is TGTGCCAGCAGCCCGATTATCGATGAGCAGTTCTTC.